What follows are 11 T cell receptor beta chains derived from one specimen sequenced in a study of beta chain features in type 1 diabetes. Every isolated RNA sample was fully reverse transcribed, so sequencing captured expressed TCRB transcripts. The method was immunoSEQ multiplex PCR; TCRdb's version includes in-frame clones alone and lacks a portion of them. The sample records 350,000 or so clones, about 19% being singletons. The sequenced sample was naive CD4+ T cells from blood. The receptor set was obtained from a woman aged 18-35 years in good health.

The V call is TRBV9, the J call TRBJ2-2, with TRBD2 matching over 13 bases. The CDR3 covers 18 residues. V shed 4 bases, J shed 2 bases, and the junction held 8 bases outside the gene matches. The germline CDR1 and CDR2 sequences are SGDLS and YYNGEE. CDR3 region: CASSKRTSGSHNTGELFF. The CDR3, as DNA: TGTGCCAGCAGCAAAAGGACTAGCGGGAGCCATAACACCGGGGAGCTGTTTTTT. The entire variable domain, with the rest obtained from reference TRBV9 and TRBJ2-2, is as follows: DSGVTQTPKHLITATGQRVTLRCSPRSGDLSVYWYQQSLDQGLQFLIQYYNGEERAKGNILERFSAQQFPDLHSELNLSSLELGDSALYFCASSKRTSGSHNTGELFFGEGSRLTVL.

The chain is built from TRBV29-1 and TRBJ1-2, with D possibly matching TRBD1 (6 bases). The CDR3 is 12 residues long. Per germline, CDR1 SQVTM and CDR2 ANQGSEA. The CDR3 DNA reads as TGCTTCGCAGGGGAGTCGATCTATGGCTACACCTTC. This codes for CFAGESIYGYTF.

The chain links TRBV19 to TRBJ2-3, with unresolved D. CDR3 length equals 12 residues. V was shortened by 4 bases and J by 6 bases, with 8 bases between the two germline ends. CDR1 LNHDA and CDR2 SQIVND come from the germline V gene (reference sequence). This chain's CDR3 is CASSKSRDTQYF. The CDR3 DNA reads as TGTGCCAGTAGTAAGTCTCGGGATACGCAGTATTTT.

The V gene is TRBV18, the J gene TRBJ2-1, with D tentatively TRBD1 (6 bases). The CDR3 is 15 residues long. Trimming removed 1 base from V and 6 bases from J, with 13 bases in between. Germline-derived CDR1 and CDR2 are KGHSH and LQKENI. The CDR3 loop reads CASSPRTGIGNEQFF. The CDR3 region has the DNA TGTGCCAGCTCACCACGAACAGGGATTGGCAATGAGCAGTTCTTC.

This clone was recorded only once. V usage is TRBV2 and J usage is TRBJ2-7; D gene unclear. Germline loops: CDR1 SNHLY, CDR2 FYNNEI. V lost 2 bases to trimming and J lost 1 base, with 3 bases between them. The CDR3 is 12 amino acids. CDR3 sequence: CASSETSYEQYF. DNA for the CDR3: TGTGCCAGCAGTGAAACATCCTACGAGCAGTACTTC.

This clone has more than one count but fewer than ten. V and J are TRBV10-3 and TRBJ1-2; 7 bases fit TRBD1. J gave up 6 bases and V 6 bases, and 13 bases lay outside the gene matches. Germline V gene sequence: CDR1 ENHRY, CDR2 SYGVKD. The length of the CDR3 is 15 residues. DNA of the CDR3: TGTGCCATCAGCCCGGGACAGAGGTTGGGGGATGGCTACACCTTC. Its translation: CAISPGQRLGDGYTF.

The rearrangement uses TRBV7-3 and TRBJ1-2; a possible D gene is TRBD1 (6 bases). V was trimmed by 4 bases and J by 2 bases, leaving 14 bases between them. The CDR3 length is 15 residues. The germline gives CDR1 SGHTA, CDR2 FQGTGA. For the CDR3, the DNA is TGTGCCAGCAGCTCCGAGAGGACAGAGAACTATGGCTACACCTTC. Protein product: CASSSERTENYGYTF.

This chain joins TRBV7-2 and TRBJ1-5; D is undetermined. Germline-derived CDR1 and CDR2 are SGHTA and FQGNSA. This CDR3 contains 16 residues. The V gene lost 6 bases and the J gene lost 7 bases, with 22 bases spanning the gap. The CDR3 sequence is CASSLDGGRRNQPQHF. The CDR3 nucleotides read TGTGCCAGCAGTCTGGACGGAGGGCGCCGGAACCAGCCCCAGCATTTT.

A few counts support this clone. The chain couples TRBV27 to TRBJ1-2; TRBD1 matches at 11 bases. Germline lookup yields CDR1 MNHEY and CDR2 SMNVEV (reference sequence). The CDR3 is made up of 15 amino acids. With V trimmed by 0 bases and J by 6 bases, 3 bases remained unmatched. CDR3 in amino acids: CASSLSGQGAHGYTF. The DNA for the CDR3 is TGTGCCAGCAGTTTATCAGGACAGGGGGCTCATGGCTACACCTTC.

This clone appeared a few times. This chain uses TRBV23-1 with TRBJ2-7, with D possibly being TRBD2 (5 bases). TRBV23-1 is marked as an open reading frame, function uncertain. V was trimmed by 8 bases and J by 6 bases, leaving 23 bases between them. The CDR3 spans 15 residues. For the CDR3, the DNA is TGCGCCAGCGGTAGAGGGAACATAAACCCGGGCGAGCAGTACTTC. Protein product: CASGRGNINPGEQYF.

The CDR3 coding sequence is TGTGCCAGCAGCCACCTCCGGGCGGGAGAGTCTAATGAGCAGTTCTTC. Protein product: CASSHLRAGESNEQFF. The genes are TRBV6-6 and TRBJ2-1, with 7 bases fitting TRBD2. Germline lookup yields CDR1 MNHNY and CDR2 SVGAGI (reference sequence). The V gene end was trimmed by 6 bases and the J gene end by 7 bases; junction bases not matched to a gene: 15. There are 16 residues in the CDR3.